This T cell receptor (beta chain) came from a study of blood T cell repertoires in COVID-19. Whole-study context: There were acute and convalescent COVID-19 samples, and they came from the United States, Italy and Spain.

TCRdb's table, derived via immunoSEQ multiplex PCR, lists solely in-frame clones and lacks some. The data hold about 42,000 clones, with about 80% observed a single time. Germline loops: CDR1 MNHEY, CDR2 SMNVEV (reference sequence). The CDR3 is 14 amino acids. V lost 4 bases and J lost 2; bases outside the gene matches: 3. The sample taken for sequencing was peripheral blood. This clonotype was sampled from a man in his 70s with active or convalescent COVID-19. V is TRBV27 and J is TRBJ2-3; 7 bases match TRBD2. CDR3 nucleotide sequence: TGTGCCAGCAGTTCCCTAGCGGACACAGATACGCAGTATTTT. This translates into CASSSLADTDTQYF.